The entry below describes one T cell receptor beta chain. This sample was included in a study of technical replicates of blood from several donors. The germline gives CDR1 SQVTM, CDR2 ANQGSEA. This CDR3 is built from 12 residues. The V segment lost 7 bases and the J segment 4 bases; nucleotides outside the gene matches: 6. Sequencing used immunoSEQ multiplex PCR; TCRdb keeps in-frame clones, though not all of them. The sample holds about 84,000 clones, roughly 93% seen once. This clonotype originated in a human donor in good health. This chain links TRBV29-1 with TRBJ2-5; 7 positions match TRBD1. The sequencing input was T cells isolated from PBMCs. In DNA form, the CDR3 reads TGCAGCGCCGGACAGGAGCTAGAGACCCAGTACTTC. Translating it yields CSAGQELETQYF. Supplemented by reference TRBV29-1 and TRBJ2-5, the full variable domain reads SAVISQKPSRDICQRGTSLTIQCQVDSQVTMMFWYRQQPGQSLTLIATANQGSEATYESGFVIDKFPISRPNLTFSTLTVSNMSPEDSSIYLCSAGQELETQYFGPGTRLLVL.